Below, one TCR beta chain is given with its context. Its antigen is unknown. Template for every sorted-subset replicate PCR totaled approximately 200 ng DNA, around 32,000 T cell genomes. Some clones are missing from TCRdb's copy, which holds only in-frame ones; the method was immunoSEQ multiplex PCR. This sample has hundreds of thousands of clones, with 96% found just once. The naive CD8 population came from CD45RO-negative cells selected for CCR7, without terminally differentiated effector memory CD45RA+ cells. CDR3 length: 15 amino acids. Germline V CDR1 and CDR2: MNHNS, SASEGT. With 4 bases removed from V and 1 base from J, the gap between germline ends came to 11 bases. The data are from a study of shared clonotypes between healthy human individuals. Study in general: Per donor, three plates held CD4 naive cells, three held CD4 memory, two held CD8 naive and one held CD8 memory. General study results and limits: Naive CD4 clonotype sharing across a few donors was about 5%. Rarefaction demonstrated incomplete sorted-subset sequencing despite large depth.

Sequenced sample: naive CD8+ T cells sorted from blood. The sequence derives from a man younger than 40 in good health. The chain couples TRBV6-1 to TRBJ2-1; D is ambiguous. The CDR3: CASSVGDVSYNEQFF. CDR3 DNA sequence: TGTGCCAGCAGTGTAGGAGATGTGTCCTACAATGAGCAGTTCTTC.